The 9 T cell receptor beta chains given below trace back to one sample, sequenced in a study of blood T cell repertoires in COVID-19 (dated by TCRdb to 2020 to 2021). Receptors were amplified or captured by the immunoSEQ multiplex PCR assay. Not all clones reach the TCRdb copy of this immuneACCESS table, which keeps in-frame sequences only. Checked studies attribute under half of the gap to unresolved V genes and leave the rest unexplained. In this sample the table shows around 380,000 clones, roughly 77% of which occur a single time. The top ten constitute around 1.1% of the sample. The sample comprised peripheral blood. These receptors were collected from a human donor with acute or convalescent COVID-19. The donor label of this sample is uncertain.

The V and J genes are TRBV5-1 and TRBJ1-2, with a possible D match to TRBD1 (5 bases). Trimming shortened V by 0 bases and J by 8 bases, and 11 bases separated the two germline ends. CDR3 length: 13 amino acids. In germline, CDR1 is SGHRS, CDR2 YFSETQ. This CDR3 reads CASSLVQGYGYTF. CDR3 sequence (DNA): TGCGCCAGCAGCTTGGTTCAGGGATACGGCTACACCTTC.

V usage is TRBV14 and J usage is TRBJ2-3, with TRBD2 matching 7 bases. The germline V gene has CDR1 SGHDN and CDR2 FVKESK. V was pared by 4 bases and J by 2 bases, with 15 bases of the junction left unmatched. The CDR3 runs 18 residues. This CDR3 is CASSRGNGLGFSTDTQYF. The CDR3 DNA reads TGTGCCAGCAGCCGGGGCAATGGACTAGGTTTCTCCACAGATACGCAGTATTTT.

This clone was seen just once. This rearrangement joins TRBV6-5 to TRBJ2-2, with D perhaps TRBD2 (6 bases). CDR3 length: 14 residues. The V gene's germline CDR1 is MNHEY and CDR2 SVGAGI. V was pared by 8 bases and J by 3 bases, with 13 bases between. The CDR3 region is CASSASVHTGELFF. The CDR3 DNA reads as TGTGCCAGCTCGGCTAGCGTACACACCGGGGAGCTGTTTTTT.

The chain employs TRBV5-8 and TRBJ1-5; 7 nucleotides agree with TRBD1. The V segment lost 5 bases and the J segment 0 bases; nucleotides outside the gene matches: 2. Germline CDR1 reads SGHTS; CDR2 reads YDEGEE. This CDR3 is built from 14 residues. CDR3 amino acids: CASSGTASNQPQHF. DNA of the CDR3: TGTGCCAGCAGTGGGACAGCTAGCAATCAGCCCCAGCATTTT.

V gene TRBV3-1 (or the pseudogene TRBV3-2) combines with J gene TRBJ2-1, with 9 bases aligning to TRBD2. Germline V gives CDR1 LGHDT, CDR2 YNNKEL (reference sequence). V trimming: 1 base; J trimming: 2 bases; junction bases outside the gene matches: 6. The CDR3 extends over 17 amino acids. The DNA of the CDR3 is TGTGCCAGCAGCCAAGTTACGGGACTAGCAGCCTACAATGAGCAGTTCTTC. This codes for CASSQVTGLAAYNEQFF.

V gene TRBV3-1 (or the pseudogene TRBV3-2) combines with J gene TRBJ1-2; D unresolved. The CDR3 is 14 amino acids. Trimming cost V 4 bases and J 6 bases, with 15 bases left between them. Per germline, CDR1 LGHDT and CDR2 YNNKEL (reference sequence). The CDR3 region is CASSPTRWGDGYTF. The CDR3, as DNA: TGTGCCAGCAGCCCTACACGGTGGGGAGATGGCTACACCTTC.

The chain couples TRBV7-8 to TRBJ1-3; D may be TRBD1 (5 bases). Germline CDR1 and CDR2: SGHVS and FQNEAQ. V lost 4 bases, J lost 4 bases, and 20 bases lay in between. This CDR3 is built from 17 residues. Here the CDR3 reads CASSSQSSGGSGNTIYF. The DNA of the CDR3 is TGTGCCAGCAGCTCACAAAGTTCCGGGGGGTCCGGAAACACCATATATTTT.

The V and J genes are TRBV6-5 and TRBJ2-1; TRBD2 agrees at 9 bases. Trimming took 2 bases from V and 10 from J; bases not matched to a gene: 9. The CDR3 runs to 15 residues. Germline values: CDR1 MNHEY, CDR2 SVGAGI. CDR3 residues: CASSYAGGPVREQFF. The CDR3, as DNA: TGTGCCAGCAGTTACGCGGGAGGGCCGGTCCGGGAGCAGTTCTTC.

The chain joins TRBV29-1 to TRBJ2-7; maybe TRBD1 (6 bases). The CDR3 loop spans 13 amino acids. Trimming removed 5 bases from V and 4 bases from J, with 15 bases in between. Germline V gives CDR1 SQVTM, CDR2 ANQGSEA. Written as DNA, the CDR3 is TGCAGCGTTCGGACAGCGACGGAGTACGAGCAGTACTTC. This encodes CSVRTATEYEQYF.